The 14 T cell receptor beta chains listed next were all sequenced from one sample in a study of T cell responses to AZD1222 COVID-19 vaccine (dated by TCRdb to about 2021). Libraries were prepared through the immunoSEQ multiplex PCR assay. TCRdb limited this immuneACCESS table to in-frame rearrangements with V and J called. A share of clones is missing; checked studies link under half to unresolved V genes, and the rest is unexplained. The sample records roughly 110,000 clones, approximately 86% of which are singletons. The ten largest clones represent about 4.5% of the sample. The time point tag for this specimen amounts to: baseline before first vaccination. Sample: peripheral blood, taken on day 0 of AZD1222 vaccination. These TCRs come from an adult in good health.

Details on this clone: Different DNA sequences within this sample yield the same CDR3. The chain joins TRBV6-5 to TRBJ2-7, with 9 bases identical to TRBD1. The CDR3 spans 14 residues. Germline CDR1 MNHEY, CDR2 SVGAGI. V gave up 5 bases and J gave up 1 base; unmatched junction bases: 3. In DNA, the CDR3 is TGTGCCAGCAGTCCGGGACAGGGATCCTACGAGCAGTACTTC. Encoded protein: CASSPGQGSYEQYF.

The CDR3, as DNA: TGTGCCAGCAGCGCAGGGGGCAGAGGGGAGACCCAGTACTTC. Translating it yields CASSAGGRGETQYF. This chain joins TRBV3-1 (or the pseudogene TRBV3-2) and TRBJ2-5; the match to TRBD1 covers 8 bases. The length of the CDR3 is 14 residues. The V and J ends lost 5 bases and 5 bases, in that order; junction bases with no gene match: 7. CDR1 LGHDT and CDR2 YNNKEL come from the germline V gene (reference sequence).

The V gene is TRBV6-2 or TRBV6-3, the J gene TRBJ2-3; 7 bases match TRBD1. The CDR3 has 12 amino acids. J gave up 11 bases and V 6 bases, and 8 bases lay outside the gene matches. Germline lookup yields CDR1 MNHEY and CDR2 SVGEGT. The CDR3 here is CASSLGQVRQYF. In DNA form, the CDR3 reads TGTGCCAGCAGCCTCGGACAGGTTAGGCAGTATTTT.

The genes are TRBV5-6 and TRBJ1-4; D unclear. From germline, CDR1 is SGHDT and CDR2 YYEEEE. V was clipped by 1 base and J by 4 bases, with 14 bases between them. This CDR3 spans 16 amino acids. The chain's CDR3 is CASSLRSRGYNEKLFF. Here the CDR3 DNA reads TGTGCCAGCAGCTTGAGGAGCAGAGGGTATAATGAAAAACTGTTTTTT.

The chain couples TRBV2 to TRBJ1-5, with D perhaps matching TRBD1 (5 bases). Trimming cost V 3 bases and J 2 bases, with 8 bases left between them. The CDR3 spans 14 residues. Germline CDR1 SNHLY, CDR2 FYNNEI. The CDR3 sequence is CASSDSRGNQPQHF. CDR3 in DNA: TGTGCCAGCAGTGATAGCAGGGGCAATCAGCCCCAGCATTTT.

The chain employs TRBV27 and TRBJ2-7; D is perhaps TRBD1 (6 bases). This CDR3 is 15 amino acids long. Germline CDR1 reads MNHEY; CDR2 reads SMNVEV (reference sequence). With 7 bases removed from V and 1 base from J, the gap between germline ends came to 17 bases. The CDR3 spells CASKGESSPSYEQYF. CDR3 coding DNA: TGTGCCAGCAAGGGGGAGAGCTCTCCTTCCTACGAGCAGTACTTC.

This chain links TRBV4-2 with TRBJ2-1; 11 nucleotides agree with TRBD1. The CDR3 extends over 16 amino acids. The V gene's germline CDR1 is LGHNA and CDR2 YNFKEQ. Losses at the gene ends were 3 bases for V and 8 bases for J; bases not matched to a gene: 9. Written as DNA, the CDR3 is TGTGCCAGCAGCCACCGGACAGGGGGCAGGGTACATGAGCAGTTCTTC. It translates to CASSHRTGGRVHEQFF.

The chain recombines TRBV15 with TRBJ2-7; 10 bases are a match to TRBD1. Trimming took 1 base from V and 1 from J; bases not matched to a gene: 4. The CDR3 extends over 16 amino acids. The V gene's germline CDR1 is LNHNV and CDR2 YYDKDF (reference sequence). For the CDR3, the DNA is TGTGCCACCAGCAGAGTTCCGGGACAGGGGTCCTACGAGCAGTACTTC. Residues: CATSRVPGQGSYEQYF.

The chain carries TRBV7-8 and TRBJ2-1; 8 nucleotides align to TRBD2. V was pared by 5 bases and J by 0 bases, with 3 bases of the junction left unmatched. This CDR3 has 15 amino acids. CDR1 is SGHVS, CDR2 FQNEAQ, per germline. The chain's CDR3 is CASSTSGSSYNEQFF. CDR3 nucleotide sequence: TGTGCCAGCAGCACTAGCGGTAGCTCCTACAATGAGCAGTTCTTC. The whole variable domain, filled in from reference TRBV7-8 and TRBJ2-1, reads GAGVSQSPRYKVAKRGQDVALRCDPISGHVSLFWYQQALGQGPEFLTYFQNEAQLDKSGLPSDRFFAERPEGSVSTLKIQRTQQEDSAVYLCASSTSGSSYNEQFFGPGTRLTVL.

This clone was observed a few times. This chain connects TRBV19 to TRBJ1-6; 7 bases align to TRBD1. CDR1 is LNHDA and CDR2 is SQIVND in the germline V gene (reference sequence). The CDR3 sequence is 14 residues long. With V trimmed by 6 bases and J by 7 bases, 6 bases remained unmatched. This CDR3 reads CASSDRARNSPLHF. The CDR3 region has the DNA TGTGCCAGTAGCGACAGGGCACGGAATTCACCCCTCCACTTT.

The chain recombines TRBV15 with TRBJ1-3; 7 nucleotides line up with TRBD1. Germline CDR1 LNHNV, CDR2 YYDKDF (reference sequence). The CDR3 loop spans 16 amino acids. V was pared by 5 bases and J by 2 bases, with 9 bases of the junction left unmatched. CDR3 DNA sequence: TGTGCCACCAGCTCCGGACTCGGGACAGCTGGAAACACCATATATTTT. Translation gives CATSSGLGTAGNTIYF.

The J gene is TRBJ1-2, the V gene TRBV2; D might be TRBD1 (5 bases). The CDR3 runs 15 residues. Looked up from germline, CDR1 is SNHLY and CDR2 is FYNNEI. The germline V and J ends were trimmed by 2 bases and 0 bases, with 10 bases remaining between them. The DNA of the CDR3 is TGTGCCAGCAGTGAATCGGGGGGAACTAACTATGGCTACACCTTC. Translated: CASSESGGTNYGYTF.

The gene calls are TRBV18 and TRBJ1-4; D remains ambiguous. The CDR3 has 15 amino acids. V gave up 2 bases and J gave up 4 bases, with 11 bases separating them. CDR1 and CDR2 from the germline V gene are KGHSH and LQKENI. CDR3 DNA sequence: TGTGCCAGCTCACCAGATACAGTTGGTAATGAAAAACTGTTTTTT. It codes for CASSPDTVGNEKLFF.

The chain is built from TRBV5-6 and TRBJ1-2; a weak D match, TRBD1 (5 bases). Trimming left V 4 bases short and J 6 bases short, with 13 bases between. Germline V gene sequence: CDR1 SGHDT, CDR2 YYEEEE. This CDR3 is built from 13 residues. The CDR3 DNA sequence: TGTGCCAGCAGCCACCGGCGGGGGAATGGCTACACCTTC. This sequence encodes CASSHRRGNGYTF.